Presented here are 26 T cell receptor beta chains from one specimen sequenced in a study of shared clonotypes between healthy human individuals. Sequenced by immunoSEQ multiplex PCR; TCRdb stores in-frame clones only, minus some. The profile shows around 2.5 million clones, more than 85% of them singletons. Sequencing was performed on naive CD4+ T cells from PBMCs. Documented subset: CD45RA+ positively selected. These receptors came from a man aged 18 to 30 in good health. Some clones in this sample may be carry-over from other donors' samples.

This clone was picked up one time. V gene TRBV4-1 combines with J gene TRBJ2-7, with D maybe TRBD1 (6 bases). Trimming pared 4 bases from V and 9 bases from J, leaving 19 bases between. Germline assignment: CDR1 MGHRA and CDR2 YSYEKL. CDR3 length equals 14 residues. The CDR3 protein is CASSPRGDGMGQYF. The CDR3 DNA sequence: TGCGCCAGCAGCCCCAGGGGTGATGGGATGGGGCAGTACTTC.

Details on this clone: The same CDR3 also results from other DNA sequences found in this sample. The V call is TRBV28, the J call TRBJ1-3; no firm D call. Trimming removed 6 bases from V and 2 bases from J, with 8 bases in between. This CDR3 has 13 residues. Germline V gives CDR1 MDHEN, CDR2 SYDVKM. The CDR3 reads CASSPGAGNTIYF. DNA for the CDR3: TGTGCCAGCAGCCCCGGGGCTGGAAACACCATATATTTT.

The chain carries TRBV9 and TRBJ2-3; 10 nucleotides agree with TRBD2. Germline loops: CDR1 SGDLS, CDR2 YYNGEE. This CDR3 is 17 amino acids long. V dropped 0 bases and J dropped 3; count of bases not matched to a gene: 7. CDR3 amino acids: CASSVGGAGGFTDTQYF. CDR3 DNA: TGTGCCAGCAGCGTAGGGGGAGCGGGAGGGTTTACAGATACGCAGTATTTT.

The chain joins TRBV28 to TRBJ1-1; TRBD1 might be the D (6 bases). The length of the CDR3 is 15 residues. From germline, CDR1 is MDHEN and CDR2 SYDVKM. V was shortened by 3 bases and J by 0 bases, with 11 bases between the two germline ends. Written as DNA, the CDR3 is TGTGCCAGCAGTTTGAGGGGGGGCCTGAACACTGAAGCTTTCTTT. It codes for CASSLRGGLNTEAFF.

The rearrangement links TRBV2 to TRBJ2-5; maybe TRBD1 (6 bases). The germline V gene encodes CDR1 SNHLY and CDR2 FYNNEI. The length of the CDR3 is 13 residues. Trimming took 8 bases from V and 2 from J, leaving 12 bases between them. CDR3 protein: CASYRDIQETQYF. Written as DNA, the CDR3 is TGTGCCAGCTACAGGGACATTCAAGAGACCCAGTACTTC.

The J gene is TRBJ1-5, the V gene TRBV7-8, with 7 bases identical to TRBD1. The CDR3 sequence is 15 residues long. CDR1 SGHVS and CDR2 FQNEAQ come from the germline V gene. The V gene end was trimmed by 5 bases and the J gene end by 0 bases; junction bases not matched to a gene: 4. The CDR3, as DNA: TGTGCCAGCAGCCCGACAGGGTATAGCAATCAGCCCCAGCATTTT. Translation gives CASSPTGYSNQPQHF.

This chain uses TRBV28 with TRBJ1-4, with 8 bases matching TRBD1. With 4 bases clipped from V and 6 bases from J, the junction kept 10 bases outside the gene matches. Germline lookup yields CDR1 MDHEN and CDR2 SYDVKM. The CDR3 sequence is 16 residues long. Here the CDR3 DNA reads TGTGCCAGCAGTTCCCTCCCAGGGGGCCCGGATGAAAAACTGTTTTTT. Its translation is CASSSLPGGPDEKLFF.

The genes are TRBV19 and TRBJ1-2, with TRBD1 identical over 7 bases. The ends lost 5 bases at V and 2 bases at J; junction bases unmatched: 5. The CDR3 is made up of 14 amino acids. Per the germline V gene, CDR1 is LNHDA and CDR2 is SQIVND (reference sequence). DNA for the CDR3: TGTGCCAGTAGTCGGGACAGAACAAACTATGGCTACACCTTC. This gives the protein CASSRDRTNYGYTF.

On this clone itself: The sample has other DNA sequences that encode this CDR3 too. J is TRBJ1-3 and V is TRBV7-2; no definite D call. The CDR3 is 12 amino acids. V gave up 0 bases and J gave up 5 bases, with 2 bases separating them. Per the germline V gene, CDR1 is SGHTA and CDR2 is FQGNSA. CDR3 region: CASSLARNTIYF. The CDR3 DNA reads TGTGCCAGCAGCTTAGCCCGAAACACCATATATTTT.

As to this clone: One end of the junction fails to match germline, which may point to a read error. This chain uses TRBV4-3 with TRBJ2-7; 9 bases map to TRBD2. The V gene's germline CDR1 is LGHNA and CDR2 YSLEER. This CDR3 has 18 amino acids. Written as DNA, the CDR3 is TGCGCCAGCAGCCAAGACCGGGGCCCGGGACTAGCCCTGAACGAGCGGTACTTC. As protein: CASSQDRGPGLALNERYF.

The chain is built from TRBV5-5 and TRBJ2-1; a weak D match, TRBD1 (6 bases). This CDR3 is 15 amino acids long. V was pared by 6 bases and J by 10 bases, with 23 bases between. CDR1 and CDR2 (germline): SGHKS, YYEKEE (reference sequence). The CDR3 is CASTLHTQGQGEQFF. CDR3 nucleotides: TGTGCCAGCACCCTCCATACGCAGGGGCAAGGGGAGCAGTTCTTC.

The chain links TRBV2 to TRBJ1-1; D might be TRBD1 (6 bases). Trimming removed 6 bases from V and 8 bases from J, with 13 bases in between. This CDR3 comprises 12 residues. Germline CDR1 is SNHLY and CDR2 is FYNNEI. The CDR3 reads CASRNTGPEAFF. CDR3 DNA: TGTGCCAGCAGGAATACAGGGCCCGAAGCTTTCTTT. The full variable domain, completed using reference TRBV2 and TRBJ1-1, is EPEVTQTPSHQVTQMGQEVILRCVPISNHLYFYWYRQILGQKVEFLVSFYNNEISEKSEIFDDQFSVERPDGSNFTLKIRSTKLEDSAMYFCASRNTGPEAFFGQGTRLTVV.

The CDR3 loop is CASSFQGEAFF. The CDR3, as DNA: TGTGCCAGCAGTTTTCAGGGTGAAGCTTTCTTT. The rearrangement joins TRBV28 to TRBJ1-1; tentatively, D is TRBD1 (5 bases). The CDR3 covers 11 residues. Trimming shortened V by 3 bases and J by 7 bases, and 6 bases separated the two germline ends. Germline assignment: CDR1 MDHEN and CDR2 SYDVKM.

The chain employs TRBV14 and TRBJ2-7; D not certain. The V and J ends lost 0 bases and 1 base respectively, with 7 bases between them. The CDR3 has 14 residues. CDR1 SGHDN and CDR2 FVKESK come from the germline V gene. The CDR3 DNA sequence: TGTGCCAGCAGCCAAGAGTCGAGTTCCTACGAGCAGTACTTC. Translating it yields CASSQESSSYEQYF.

The chain combines TRBV5-1 with TRBJ1-2; no clear D. This CDR3 has 16 amino acids. Trimming took 0 bases from V and 2 from J, leaving 14 bases between them. Germline CDR1 reads SGHRS; CDR2 reads YFSETQ. CDR3 region: CASSLGPLVVNYGYTF. CDR3 bases: TGCGCCAGCAGCTTGGGACCCCTGGTGGTGAACTATGGCTACACCTTC.

CDR3 coding DNA: TGTGCCAGCAGCCCACGACGTGGGTTCATAACCTATGGCTACACCTTC. Amino acid sequence: CASSPRRGFITYGYTF. This chain links TRBV7-9 with TRBJ1-2; D is unresolved. The CDR3 loop spans 16 amino acids. Germline-derived CDR1 and CDR2 are SEHNR and FQNEAQ (reference sequence). V gave up 5 bases and J gave up 4 bases, with 20 bases separating them.

This sequence joins TRBV12-5 and TRBJ1-2; 7 bases line up with TRBD1. Germline V lookup: CDR1 LGHNT, CDR2 FRNRAP. The V segment lost 0 bases and the J segment 0 bases; nucleotides outside the gene matches: 10. The CDR3 totals 18 residues. Written as DNA, the CDR3 is TGTGCTAGTGGTTTGGTAGTCCCAGGTACAGGGGCTAACTATGGCTACACCTTC. This gives the protein CASGLVVPGTGANYGYTF.

The chain has TRBV5-1 and TRBJ2-7; the D is unclear. This CDR3 region has 12 residues. Germline V gene lookup returns CDR1 SGHRS and CDR2 YFSETQ. Deletions cut 4 bases from V and 3 bases from J, with 8 bases between. CDR3 in DNA: TGCGCCAGCAGCATAAACAGCTACGAGCAGTACTTC. Protein: CASSINSYEQYF. Drawing the rest from reference TRBV5-1 and TRBJ2-7, the complete variable domain is KAGVTQTPRYLIKTRGQQVTLSCSPISGHRSVSWYQQTPGQGLQFLFEYFSETQRNKGNFPGRFSGRQFSNSRSEMNVSTLELGDSALYLCASSINSYEQYFGPGTRLTVT.

The chain couples TRBV5-1 to TRBJ2-3; D could derive from TRBD1 or TRBD2 (5 bases each). The germline V and J ends were trimmed by 0 bases and 4 bases, with 12 bases remaining between them. Per germline, CDR1 SGHRS and CDR2 YFSETQ. This CDR3 has 15 residues. CDR3 loop: CASSLGGPVADTQYF. CDR3 coding DNA: TGCGCCAGCAGCTTGGGGGGACCCGTCGCAGATACGCAGTATTTT.

V gene TRBV25-1 combines with J gene TRBJ2-7; TRBD1 aligns across 9 bases. J was trimmed by 3 bases and V by 5 bases; bases with no gene match: 2. The CDR3 covers 13 residues. Per germline, CDR1 MGHDK and CDR2 SYGVNS. CDR3 nucleotides: TGTGCCAGCAGTTCGACAGGGGGCTACGAGCAGTACTTC. It encodes CASSSTGGYEQYF.

V and J are TRBV23-1 and TRBJ2-7; a weak D match, TRBD1 (6 bases). TRBV23-1 is an ORF for which the function is uncertain. This CDR3 contains 14 residues. V was cut by 0 bases and J by 3 bases, with 9 bases left in between. The CDR3 loop reads CASSQSRDNYEQYF. In DNA form, the CDR3 reads TGCGCCAGCAGTCAATCGAGGGACAACTACGAGCAGTACTTC.

The genes are TRBV6-5 and TRBJ1-2; 9 nucleotides match TRBD1. The CDR3 loop spans 14 amino acids. Losses at the gene ends were 2 bases for V and 7 bases for J; bases not matched to a gene: 5. Germline V gives CDR1 MNHEY, CDR2 SVGAGI. The CDR3 here is CASSYRDRVSGYTF. For the CDR3, the DNA is TGTGCCAGCAGTTACCGGGACAGGGTATCTGGCTACACCTTC.

The CDR3 loop reads CASSLMGLAGGHTGELFF. The CDR3 DNA is TGTGCCAGCAGTTTAATGGGACTAGCGGGAGGGCACACCGGGGAGCTGTTTTTT. The genes are TRBV28 and TRBJ2-2, with TRBD2 identical over 16 bases. CDR1 is MDHEN, CDR2 SYDVKM, per germline. CDR3 size: 18 residues. V lost 2 bases to trimming and J lost 3 bases; unmatched junction nucleotides: 3.

The V and J genes are TRBV5-1 and TRBJ2-2; D uncertain. Trimming left V 5 bases short and J 6 bases short, with 14 bases between. There are 14 residues in the CDR3. Germline loops: CDR1 SGHRS, CDR2 YFSETQ. The CDR3: CASRTTLGSGELFF. The CDR3 nucleotides read TGCGCCAGCAGAACCACATTGGGTTCCGGGGAGCTGTTTTTT.

The rearrangement joins TRBV15 to TRBJ2-1; 7 nucleotides align to TRBD2. Looked up from germline, CDR1 is LNHNV and CDR2 is YYDKDF (reference sequence). The CDR3 totals 20 residues. Trimming cost V 5 bases and J 0 bases; bases outside gene matches: 19. For the CDR3, the DNA is TGTGCCACCAGCCCTGCTCGGCGGGGGAACTTCCTAGGCTCCTACAATGAGCAGTTCTTC. As protein: CATSPARRGNFLGSYNEQFF. The entire variable domain, with the rest obtained from reference TRBV15 and TRBJ2-1, is as follows: DAMVIQNPRYQVTQFGKPVTLSCSQTLNHNVMYWYQQKSSQAPKLLFHYYDKDFNNEADTPDNFQSRRPNTSFCFLDIRSPGLGDTAMYLCATSPARRGNFLGSYNEQFFGPGTRLTVL.

The V call is TRBV6-1, the J call TRBJ2-3; D gene unclear. The CDR3 totals 12 residues. Germline lookup yields CDR1 MNHNS and CDR2 SASEGT. The ends were cut back, 5 bases at V and 6 bases at J, with 9 bases in the middle. CDR3 protein: CASSFVGDTQYF. CDR3 sequence (DNA): TGTGCCAGCAGTTTCGTTGGGGATACGCAGTATTTT.